The next 12 T cell receptor beta chains were all read from a single sample in a study of blood T cell repertoires in COVID-19. Sequenced by immunoSEQ multiplex PCR; TCRdb stores in-frame clones only, minus some. This repertoire shows around 330,000 clones, around 88% found once; its top ten account for 1.5% to 2%. The source material was peripheral blood. These receptors were obtained from a woman aged 30 to 39 with COVID-19, enrolled during active disease.

The chain is built from TRBV19 and TRBJ1-5, with a weak D call TRBD1 (5 bases). The CDR3 loop spans 15 amino acids. V was clipped by 3 bases and J by 3 bases, with 12 bases between them. Germline V lookup: CDR1 LNHDA, CDR2 SQIVND (reference sequence). The CDR3 DNA reads TGTGCCAGTAGTATGGACACGGGTTTCAATCAGCCCCAGCATTTT. It codes for CASSMDTGFNQPQHF.

The chain carries TRBV9 and TRBJ2-3, with 9 positions matching TRBD2. The V gene's germline CDR1 is SGDLS and CDR2 YYNGEE. The trim removed 0 bases at V and 4 bases at J, leaving 3 bases unmatched. The CDR3 length is 15 residues. The CDR3 DNA is TGTGCCAGCAGCGTAGTGTCTAGCGGGGCAGATACGCAGTATTTT. Translated: CASSVVSSGADTQYF.

V usage is TRBV14 and J usage is TRBJ2-5; D not resolved. Trimming removed 1 base from V and 7 bases from J, with 16 bases in between. The CDR3 sequence is 15 residues long. Germline assignment: CDR1 SGHDN and CDR2 FVKESK. As DNA, the CDR3 is TGTGCCAGCAGCCAAGCCCGGTCGGCTGGGCGGACCCAGTACTTC. This encodes CASSQARSAGRTQYF.

The rearrangement links TRBV7-8 to TRBJ2-4; the D is unclear. Per germline, CDR1 SGHVS and CDR2 FQNEAQ. The CDR3 is made up of 15 amino acids. V shed 5 bases and J shed 0 bases, with 11 bases lying between them. CDR3 in DNA: TGTGCCAGCAGCGACCTCAGGATAGCCAAAAACATTCAGTACTTC. Its protein product is CASSDLRIAKNIQYF.

The rearrangement joins TRBV19 to TRBJ1-6; 9 nucleotides line up with TRBD1. The CDR3 sequence is 15 residues long. The J segment lost 9 bases and the V segment lost 6 bases, leaving 9 bases of the junction unmatched. The germline gives CDR1 LNHDA, CDR2 SQIVND (reference sequence). The CDR3 is CASSARQGVGSPLHF. The CDR3 nucleotides are TGTGCCAGTAGCGCCCGACAGGGGGTTGGTTCACCCCTCCACTTT.

The chain links TRBV9 to TRBJ2-1, with D possibly TRBD2 on 6 matching bases. The CDR3 loop spans 14 amino acids. Germline CDR1 is SGDLS and CDR2 is YYNGEE. The V end lost 0 bases, the J end lost 10 bases, and 14 bases lay between the germline ends. Here the CDR3 reads CASSVGRGLSEQFF. The CDR3 coding sequence is TGTGCCAGCAGCGTAGGTCGGGGGTTGAGCGAGCAGTTCTTC.

V and J are TRBV5-5 and TRBJ2-3, with a possible D match to TRBD1 (6 bases). This CDR3 has 17 residues. Germline-derived CDR1 and CDR2 are SGHKS and YYEKEE (reference sequence). Between the trimmed V and J ends, which lost 2 bases and 1 base, there was a span of 17 bases. CDR3 sequence (DNA): TGTGCCAGCAGCTTCATAGGGGGACGGCGGGGCACAGATACGCAGTATTTT. Translating it yields CASSFIGGRRGTDTQYF.

The gene calls are TRBV6-5 and TRBJ1-2; 8 positions agree with TRBD1. Germline CDR1 is MNHEY and CDR2 is SVGAGI. V dropped 5 bases and J dropped 6; count of bases not matched to a gene: 8. This CDR3 has 14 amino acids. CDR3 coding DNA: TGTGCCAGCAGTACAGGGGGGGCAATTCATGGCTACACCTTC. This encodes CASSTGGAIHGYTF.

V is TRBV11-3 and J is TRBJ1-3; 7 nucleotides align to TRBD1. V was pared by 5 bases and J by 4 bases, with 5 bases of the junction left unmatched. The CDR3 is 14 residues long. Germline V gene data show CDR1 as SGHNT and CDR2 as YENEEA. The CDR3 nucleotides are TGTGCCAGCAGCCCCCGACAGGGAGGAAACACCATATATTTT. Its translation is CASSPRQGGNTIYF.

V is TRBV6-2 or TRBV6-3 and J is TRBJ1-2; D is uncertain. The germline V gene has CDR1 MNHEY and CDR2 SVGEGT. Trimming shortened V by 4 bases and J by 0 bases, and 3 bases separated the two germline ends. The CDR3 sequence is 12 residues long. This CDR3 is CASSLTNYGYTF. The CDR3 DNA sequence: TGTGCCAGCAGTTTAACTAACTATGGCTACACCTTC.

V and J are TRBV5-1 and TRBJ2-1; maybe TRBD1 (6 bases). Trimming cost V 2 bases and J 8 bases, with 14 bases left between them. Germline V gene data show CDR1 as SGHRS and CDR2 as YFSETQ. This CDR3 region has 14 residues. CDR3 protein: CASSFTAGAHEQFF. The CDR3 coding sequence is TGCGCCAGCAGCTTTACCGCAGGGGCCCATGAGCAGTTCTTC.

The chain recombines TRBV6-5 with TRBJ2-3; a possible D gene is TRBD2 (5 bases). The CDR3 covers 16 residues. Trimming removed 2 bases at V and 4 bases at J, with 16 bases between. Germline-derived CDR1 and CDR2 are MNHEY and SVGAGI. DNA for the CDR3: TGTGCCAGCAGTTACGACCATGAGGTCGGGGCAGATACGCAGTATTTT. As protein: CASSYDHEVGADTQYF.